The 24 T cell receptor beta chains listed next were all sequenced from one sample in a study of T cell responses to AZD1222 COVID-19 vaccine. Profiling relied on immunoSEQ multiplex PCR, and the TCRdb table lists in-frame clones only, not all of them. Of around 100,000 clones listed, more than 90% are singletons. The sequencing used peripheral blood, collected on day 0 of AZD1222 vaccination. These receptors all stem from an adult in good health.

This clone has just one count. The rearrangement joins TRBV6-4 to TRBJ2-1, with 12 bases identical to TRBD2. The junction had 8 bases not matched to a gene; V was cut back by 6 bases and J by 8 bases. CDR1 MRHNA and CDR2 SNTAGT come from the germline V gene. The CDR3 loop spans 15 amino acids. In nucleotides, the CDR3 is TGTGCCAGCAGGCCTGCTAGCGGGGGGGGAGATGAGCAGTTCTTC. Its protein is CASRPASGGGDEQFF.

The chain is built from TRBV2 and TRBJ1-1; D gene uncertain. CDR1 SNHLY and CDR2 FYNNEI come from the germline V gene. CDR3 length: 14 residues. Trimming removed 2 bases from V and 6 bases from J, with 13 bases in between. CDR3 in DNA: TGTGCCAGCAGTGAATTAGCGGGGTTTTCTGAAGCTTTCTTT. The encoded protein is CASSELAGFSEAFF.

The chain employs TRBV3-1 (or the pseudogene TRBV3-2) and TRBJ1-2; 7 bases match TRBD1. Germline CDR1 reads LGHDT; CDR2 reads YNNKEL (reference sequence). The length of the CDR3 is 17 residues. The V gene end was trimmed by 4 bases and the J gene end by 4 bases; junction bases not matched to a gene: 15. Here the CDR3 DNA reads TGTGCCAGCAGCCCGTTTGACCAAGGGGGCACTAGCTATGGCTACACCTTC. Protein: CASSPFDQGGTSYGYTF.

This chain uses TRBV4-2 with TRBJ2-1, with a possible D match to TRBD2 (5 bases). Deletions cut 2 bases from V and 6 bases from J, with 17 bases between. The CDR3 contains 16 residues. The V gene's germline CDR1 is LGHNA and CDR2 YNFKEQ. The CDR3 sequence: CASSQTSGISLNEQFF. In nucleotides, the CDR3 is TGTGCCAGCAGCCAAACTTCCGGGATATCCCTCAATGAGCAGTTCTTC.

The chain is built from TRBV19 and TRBJ1-1; no clear D. The germline CDR1 and CDR2 sequences are LNHDA and SQIVND (reference sequence). This CDR3 spans 13 amino acids. Trimming pared 5 bases from V and 6 bases from J, leaving 13 bases between. The DNA of the CDR3 is TGTGCCAGTAGTCCTCGATCAGCCCCTGAAGCTTTCTTT. It yields the protein CASSPRSAPEAFF. Drawing the rest from reference TRBV19 and TRBJ1-1, the complete variable domain is DGGITQSPKYLFRKEGQNVTLSCEQNLNHDAMYWYRQDPGQGLRLIYYSQIVNDFQKGDIAEGYSVSREKKESFPLTVTSAQKNPTAFYLCASSPRSAPEAFFGQGTRLTVV.

V gene TRBV5-4 combines with J gene TRBJ2-5, with 11 nucleotides matching TRBD1. Losses at the gene ends were 9 bases for V and 5 bases for J; bases not matched to a gene: 3. The length of the CDR3 is 12 residues. Germline CDR1 is SGHNT and CDR2 is YYREEE (reference sequence). This CDR3 is CATGTGGETQYF. The CDR3 DNA follows: TGTGCCACCGGGACAGGGGGTGAGACCCAGTACTTC.

The J gene is TRBJ1-5, the V gene TRBV19; the D is unclear. CDR3 length: 15 amino acids. Germline V gene data show CDR1 as LNHDA and CDR2 as SQIVND (reference sequence). Trimming stripped 9 bases from V and 0 bases from J, with 15 bases between. Here the CDR3 DNA reads TGTGCCAGCCGAGCCATCCTATATAGCAATCAGCCCCAGCATTTT. Its translation is CASRAILYSNQPQHF.

This rearrangement joins TRBV7-3 to TRBJ1-1; TRBD1 matches 7 bases. Germline CDR1 and CDR2: SGHTA and FQGTGA. CDR3 length equals 14 residues. V lost 6 bases and J lost 4; bases outside the gene matches: 8. CDR3: CASRWTGEGTEAFF. The CDR3 DNA follows: TGTGCCAGCAGATGGACAGGTGAAGGCACTGAAGCTTTCTTT.

The chain carries TRBV11-2 and TRBJ2-7; maybe TRBD1 (6 bases). Germline CDR1 SGHAT, CDR2 FQNNGV. The CDR3 extends over 13 amino acids. Trimming removed 0 bases from V and 3 bases from J, with 6 bases in between. This CDR3 is CASSLDRGYEQYF. The DNA of the CDR3 is TGTGCCAGCAGCTTAGACAGGGGCTACGAGCAGTACTTC.

The chain uses TRBV28 and TRBJ2-5, with TRBD2 matching over 9 bases. Germline loops: CDR1 MDHEN, CDR2 SYDVKM. The CDR3 spans 15 residues. Unmatched junction bases numbered 9, after V lost 5 bases and J lost 5 bases. The CDR3 is CASSEAGTSRETQYF. CDR3 in DNA: TGTGCCAGCAGTGAAGCCGGGACTAGCAGGGAGACCCAGTACTTC.

This clone showed up just once. The V gene is TRBV21-1, the J gene TRBJ2-2; the D call of TRBD1 is as the table states it, not checked on the DNA. TRBV21-1 represents a pseudogene. The CDR3 contains 16 residues. The CDR3 here is CASSKDGTGGTGELFF. CDR3 sequence (DNA): TGTGCCAGCAGCAAAGATGGGACAGGGGGCACCGGGGAGCTGTTTTTT.

The V and J genes are TRBV13 and TRBJ2-5, with TRBD2 identical over 8 bases. The germline V gene has CDR1 PRHDT and CDR2 FYEKMQ (reference sequence). The CDR3 spans 16 residues. Germline trimming cut 1 base from V and 5 bases from J; bases unmatched to any gene: 9. CDR3 region: CASSLDTAGAGETQYF. The CDR3 bases are TGTGCCAGCAGCTTAGACACAGCGGGGGCGGGGGAGACCCAGTACTTC.

The rearrangement joins TRBV28 to TRBJ2-1; TRBD2 agrees at 10 bases. The CDR3 covers 20 residues. The V and J ends lost 7 bases and 0 bases, in that order; junction bases with no gene match: 18. Germline V gene sequence: CDR1 MDHEN, CDR2 SYDVKM. CDR3 region: CASTSAGLAPKSSSYNEQFF. For the CDR3, the DNA is TGTGCCAGCACCTCAGCGGGACTAGCGCCGAAAAGCAGCTCCTACAATGAGCAGTTCTTC.

The rearrangement links TRBV7-2 to TRBJ1-4; 11 bases agree with TRBD1. Trimming at V came to 5 bases and at J to 5 bases, leaving 1 base not matched to a gene. Germline V gene sequence: CDR1 SGHTA, CDR2 FQGNSA. The CDR3 has 14 amino acids. The CDR3 reads CASSRTGGNEKLFF. CDR3 nucleotide sequence: TGTGCCAGCAGCAGGACAGGGGGCAATGAAAAACTGTTTTTT. Supplemented by reference TRBV7-2 and TRBJ1-4, the full variable domain reads GAGVSQSPSNKVTEKGKDVELRCDPISGHTALYWYRQSLGQGLEFLIYFQGNSAPDKSGLPSDRFSAERTGGSVSTLTIQRTQQEDSAVYLCASSRTGGNEKLFFGSGTQLSVL.

The chain joins TRBV6-2 or TRBV6-3 to TRBJ2-7; 7 positions agree with TRBD1. Germline CDR1 and CDR2: MNHEY and SVGEGT. Unmatched junction bases numbered 8, after V lost 6 bases and J lost 3 bases. This CDR3 is built from 14 residues. This CDR3 is CASRPTGARYEQYF. CDR3 in DNA: TGTGCCAGCAGGCCTACAGGGGCCCGCTACGAGCAGTACTTC.

The chain is built from TRBV4-1 and TRBJ1-3; D unclear. CDR1 MGHRA and CDR2 YSYEKL come from the germline V gene. The germline V and J ends were trimmed by 3 bases and 2 bases, with 20 bases remaining between them. CDR3 length equals 18 residues. In DNA form, the CDR3 reads TGCGCCAGCAGCCAGAGTTTTGGAACGGTTATTACTGGAAACACCATATATTTT. This gives the protein CASSQSFGTVITGNTIYF.

V usage is TRBV7-2 and J usage is TRBJ1-1; 8 bases are shared with TRBD1. This CDR3 is built from 11 residues. J lost 11 bases, V lost 4 bases, and 3 bases had no gene match. In germline, CDR1 is SGHTA, CDR2 FQGNSA. The CDR3 bases are TGTGCCAGCAGCTCAGGGGACAGGGCTTTCTTT. This codes for CASSSGDRAFF. The full variable domain, in which reference TRBV7-2 and TRBJ1-1 provide the parts outside the CDR3, is GAGVSQSPSNKVTEKGKDVELRCDPISGHTALYWYRQSLGQGLEFLIYFQGNSAPDKSGLPSDRFSAERTGGSVSTLTIQRTQQEDSAVYLCASSSGDRAFFGQGTRLTVV.

The J gene is TRBJ1-1, the V gene TRBV5-6; D is unclear. CDR3 length: 17 residues. CDR1 is SGHDT and CDR2 is YYEEEE in the germline V gene. V lost 1 base and J 0 bases, leaving 16 bases between the germline ends. CDR3 amino acids: CASSLLRVAALNTEAFF. The CDR3 DNA reads TGTGCCAGCAGCTTGTTGAGAGTGGCAGCGTTGAACACTGAAGCTTTCTTT.

This chain uses TRBV28 with TRBJ1-3; a weak D match, TRBD1 (5 bases). The CDR3 consists of 18 residues. Trimming shortened V by 2 bases and J by 0 bases, and 17 bases separated the two germline ends. CDR1 is MDHEN, CDR2 SYDVKM, per germline. The CDR3 here is CASSLLRGTDRSGNTIYF. CDR3 nucleotide sequence: TGTGCCAGCAGTTTACTTCGGGGGACGGACCGCTCTGGAAACACCATATATTTT.

This chain joins TRBV11-2 and TRBJ2-4, with D possibly matching TRBD2 (5 bases). The CDR3 extends over 15 amino acids. V gave up 3 bases and J gave up 0 bases, with 9 bases separating them. Germline CDR1 and CDR2: SGHAT and FQNNGV. The CDR3 spells CASSFQRVAKNIQYF. CDR3 nucleotide sequence: TGTGCCAGCAGCTTCCAGAGGGTAGCCAAAAACATTCAGTACTTC. The full variable domain, its missing parts supplied by reference TRBV11-2 and TRBJ2-4, is EAGVAQSPRYKIIEKRQSVAFWCNPISGHATLYWYQQILGQGPKLLIQFQNNGVVDDSQLPKDRFSAERLKGVDSTLKIQPAKLEDSAVYLCASSFQRVAKNIQYFGAGTRLSVL.

The chain has TRBV27 and TRBJ1-1; 7 positions match TRBD1. Germline values: CDR1 MNHEY, CDR2 SMNVEV (reference sequence). The CDR3 loop spans 14 amino acids. The J segment lost 7 bases and the V segment lost 5 bases, leaving 10 bases of the junction unmatched. CDR3 loop: CASSPRQGRDEAFF. The CDR3 DNA is TGTGCCAGCAGTCCGCGACAGGGCAGGGATGAAGCTTTCTTT.

This chain links TRBV7-8 with TRBJ2-5; D tentatively fits TRBD1 or TRBD2 (5 bases each). Germline loops: CDR1 SGHVS, CDR2 FQNEAQ. Trimming cost V 3 bases and J 5 bases, with 10 bases left between them. CDR3 size: 13 residues. The DNA of the CDR3 is TGTGCCAGCAGCTTGGGGGTTTGGGAGACCCAGTACTTC. Amino acid sequence: CASSLGVWETQYF. Supplemented by reference TRBV7-8 and TRBJ2-5, the full variable domain reads GAGVSQSPRYKVAKRGQDVALRCDPISGHVSLFWYQQALGQGPEFLTYFQNEAQLDKSGLPSDRFFAERPEGSVSTLKIQRTQQEDSAVYLCASSLGVWETQYFGPGTRLLVL.

This chain uses TRBV5-1 with TRBJ2-7; weak D call: TRBD1 (5 bases). Germline-derived CDR1 and CDR2 are SGHRS and YFSETQ. Trimming left V 0 bases short and J 12 bases short, with 10 bases between. CDR3 size: 11 residues. CDR3 sequence (DNA): TGCGCCAGCAGCTTGGAAGGACACACGTACTTC. Amino acids: CASSLEGHTYF.

J is TRBJ2-5 and V is TRBV9, with 8 bases lining up with TRBD2. The CDR3 consists of 16 residues. Per the germline V gene, CDR1 is SGDLS and CDR2 is YYNGEE. After removal of 2 bases from V and 2 bases from J, the junction contained 8 bases not matched to a gene. CDR3 loop: CASSVSTAGVQETQYF. The CDR3 DNA follows: TGTGCCAGCAGCGTCTCCACAGCGGGAGTACAAGAGACCCAGTACTTC.